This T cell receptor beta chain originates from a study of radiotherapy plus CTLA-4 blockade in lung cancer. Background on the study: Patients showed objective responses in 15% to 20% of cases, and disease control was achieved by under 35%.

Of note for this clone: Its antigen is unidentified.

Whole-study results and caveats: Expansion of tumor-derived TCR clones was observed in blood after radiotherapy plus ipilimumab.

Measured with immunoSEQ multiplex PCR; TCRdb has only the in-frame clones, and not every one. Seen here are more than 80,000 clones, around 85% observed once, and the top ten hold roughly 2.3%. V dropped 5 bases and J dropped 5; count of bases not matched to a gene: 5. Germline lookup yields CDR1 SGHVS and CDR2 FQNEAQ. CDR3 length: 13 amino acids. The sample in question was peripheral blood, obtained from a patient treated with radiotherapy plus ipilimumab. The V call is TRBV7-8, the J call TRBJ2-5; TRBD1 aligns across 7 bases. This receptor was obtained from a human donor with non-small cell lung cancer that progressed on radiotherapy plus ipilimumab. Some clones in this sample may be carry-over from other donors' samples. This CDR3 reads CASSNDRDETQYF. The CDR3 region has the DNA TGTGCCAGCAGCAACGACAGGGATGAGACCCAGTACTTC.